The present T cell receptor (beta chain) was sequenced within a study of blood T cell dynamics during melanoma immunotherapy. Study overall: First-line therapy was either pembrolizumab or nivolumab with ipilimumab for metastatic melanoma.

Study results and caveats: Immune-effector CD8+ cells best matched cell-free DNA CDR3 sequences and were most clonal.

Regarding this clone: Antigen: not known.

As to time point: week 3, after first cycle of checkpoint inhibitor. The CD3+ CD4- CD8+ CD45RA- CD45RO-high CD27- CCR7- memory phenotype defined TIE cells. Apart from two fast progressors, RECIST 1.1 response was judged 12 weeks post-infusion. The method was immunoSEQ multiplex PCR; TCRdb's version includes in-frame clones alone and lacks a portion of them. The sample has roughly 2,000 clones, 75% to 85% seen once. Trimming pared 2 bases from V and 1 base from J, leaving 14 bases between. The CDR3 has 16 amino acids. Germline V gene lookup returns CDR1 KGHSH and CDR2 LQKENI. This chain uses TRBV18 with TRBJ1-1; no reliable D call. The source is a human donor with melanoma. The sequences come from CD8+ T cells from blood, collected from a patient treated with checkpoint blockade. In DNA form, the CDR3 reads TGTGCCAGCTCACCAAAACCGGTAGGATGGAACACTGAAGCTTTCTTT. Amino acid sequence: CASSPKPVGWNTEAFF.